The clone carrying this TCR beta chain came up many times. Its antigen is as yet unknown. This CDR3 contains 15 residues. Germline V gene sequence: CDR1 MNHNS, CDR2 SASEGT. Trimming cost V 5 bases and J 3 bases, with 16 bases left between them. These data are taken from a study of prognosis after radiotherapy for stage I lung cancer. Looking at the study overall: Medical inoperability applied to all of the non-small cell lung cancer patients.

Two-round multiplex PCR on genomic DNA was the method by which TCR beta CDR3 was amplified. Used in first-round PCR were primers specific to each TRBV and TRBJ gene. TCRdb re-analysed the multiplex PCR reads in MiXCR, keeping a single row per CDR3 protein. The sample lists about 16,000 distinct CDR3 sequences; approximately 40% were seen once. The study, taken as a whole, reports: After stereotactic body radiation therapy, patients with later distant metastases showed lower Shannon entropy. Unique TCR clones declined after stereotactic body radiation therapy, from a median around 9,500 to 6,500.

This specimen was PBMCs, taken before or after stereotactic body radiation therapy (not recorded which). The clonotype comes from a donor aged 50 or older with non-small cell lung cancer. The genes are TRBV6-1 and TRBJ1-1; D not resolved. The CDR3 coding sequence is TGTGCCAGCAGTAGAGAGGGTTTGATTGACACTGAAGCTTTCTTT. It encodes CASSREGLIDTEAFF.